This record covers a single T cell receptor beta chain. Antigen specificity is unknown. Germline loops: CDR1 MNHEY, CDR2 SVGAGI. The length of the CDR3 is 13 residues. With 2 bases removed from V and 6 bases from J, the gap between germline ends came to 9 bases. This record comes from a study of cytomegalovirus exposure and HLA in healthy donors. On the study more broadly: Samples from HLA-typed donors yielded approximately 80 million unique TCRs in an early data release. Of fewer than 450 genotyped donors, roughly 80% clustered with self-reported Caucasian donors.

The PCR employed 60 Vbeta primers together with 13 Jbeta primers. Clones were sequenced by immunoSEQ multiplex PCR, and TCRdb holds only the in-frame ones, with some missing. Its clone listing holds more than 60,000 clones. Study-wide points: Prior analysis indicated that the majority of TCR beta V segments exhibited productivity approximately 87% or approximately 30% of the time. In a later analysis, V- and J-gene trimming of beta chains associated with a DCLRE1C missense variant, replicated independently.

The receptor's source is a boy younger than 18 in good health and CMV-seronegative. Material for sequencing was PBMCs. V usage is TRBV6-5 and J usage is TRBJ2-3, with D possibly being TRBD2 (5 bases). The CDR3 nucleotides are TGTGCCAGCAGTTACGTGGTAGCGGATACGCAGTATTTT. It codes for CASSYVVADTQYF.